One and the same sample provided the 31 T cell receptor beta chains below, sequenced in a study of memory CD4+ T cells and cytomegalovirus serostatus. The sort gate was single viable CD3+CD4+CD8-CD45RO+ cells for memory CD4+ T cells. Data came from immunoSEQ multiplex PCR; TCRdb stores just in-frame clones and leaves some out. The sample consists of around 45,000 clones, over 65% of them appearing once. Sequenced material: memory CD4+ T cells from blood. The receptors come from an adult in good health and CMV-seronegative.

This chain connects TRBV9 to TRBJ1-2, with 8 bases lining up with TRBD1. CDR3 length: 14 residues. J gave up 4 bases and V 4 bases, and 6 bases lay outside the gene matches. CDR1 is SGDLS, CDR2 YYNGEE, per germline. The CDR3: CASSPNGQGYGYTF. As DNA, the CDR3 is TGTGCCAGCAGCCCAAACGGACAGGGCTATGGCTACACCTTC. The whole variable domain, remainder taken from reference TRBV9 and TRBJ1-2, is DSGVTQTPKHLITATGQRVTLRCSPRSGDLSVYWYQQSLDQGLQFLIQYYNGEERAKGNILERFSAQQFPDLHSELNLSSLELGDSALYFCASSPNGQGYGYTFGSGTRLTVV.

This clone was seen only a few times. The chain recombines TRBV11-2 with TRBJ2-3; tentatively, D is TRBD1 (6 bases). The CDR3 consists of 15 residues. The germline V gene has CDR1 SGHAT and CDR2 FQNNGV. The V and J ends lost 5 bases and 6 bases respectively, with 18 bases between them. CDR3 protein: CASSLGFGDKDTQYF. The CDR3 region has the DNA TGTGCCAGCAGCCTAGGTTTTGGGGACAAGGATACGCAGTATTTT.

This clone was found a few times. The chain joins TRBV5-1 to TRBJ2-5; D is ambiguous. The germline gives CDR1 SGHRS, CDR2 YFSETQ. The CDR3 loop spans 15 amino acids. The germline V and J ends were trimmed by 0 bases and 4 bases, with 13 bases remaining between them. CDR3 loop: CASSLGPLGPETQYF. CDR3 nucleotides: TGCGCCAGCAGCTTGGGGCCCCTAGGCCCAGAGACCCAGTACTTC.

V is TRBV25-1 and J is TRBJ2-5; D is unresolved. Germline CDR1 reads MGHDK; CDR2 reads SYGVNS. Trimming took off 2 bases at V and 0 bases at J, with 10 bases between the two ends. The CDR3 extends over 15 amino acids. In nucleotides, the CDR3 is TGTGCCAGCAGTGAACGGGCCGCGAACCAAGAGACCCAGTACTTC. This encodes CASSERAANQETQYF.

The chain has TRBV6-1 and TRBJ2-5, with D unclear. Germline V lookup: CDR1 MNHNS, CDR2 SASEGT. The CDR3 runs 12 residues. V lost 6 bases to trimming and J lost 1 base, with 6 bases between them. CDR3 amino acids: CASSHSQETQYF. DNA of the CDR3: TGTGCCAGCAGCCACTCCCAAGAGACCCAGTACTTC.

The chain has TRBV4-1 and TRBJ1-5; D remains ambiguous. This CDR3 is 14 amino acids long. The germline CDR1 and CDR2 sequences are MGHRA and YSYEKL. V gave up 2 bases and J gave up 1 base, with 6 bases separating them. The CDR3: CASSQRESNQPQHF. CDR3 coding DNA: TGCGCCAGCAGCCAAAGGGAGAGCAATCAGCCCCAGCATTTT.

The rearrangement links TRBV5-1 to TRBJ2-7; the match to TRBD1 covers 7 bases. The CDR3 extends over 16 amino acids. V lost 2 bases, J lost 2 bases, and 10 bases stayed unmatched. Germline V gene lookup returns CDR1 SGHRS and CDR2 YFSETQ. CDR3 in amino acids: CASSLQPGQKAYEQYF. For the CDR3, the DNA is TGCGCCAGCAGCTTACAACCGGGACAGAAAGCCTACGAGCAGTACTTC. The full variable domain, completed using reference TRBV5-1 and TRBJ2-7, is KAGVTQTPRYLIKTRGQQVTLSCSPISGHRSVSWYQQTPGQGLQFLFEYFSETQRNKGNFPGRFSGRQFSNSRSEMNVSTLELGDSALYLCASSLQPGQKAYEQYFGPGTRLTVT.

This rearrangement joins TRBV6-6 to TRBJ1-2; D not certain. Trimming stripped 7 bases from V and 3 bases from J, with 15 bases between. Germline values: CDR1 MNHNY, CDR2 SVGAGI (reference sequence). The CDR3 covers 14 residues. The CDR3 coding sequence is TGTGCCAGCACTCAATCGGGAGAGTACTATGGCTACACCTTC. It is translated as CASTQSGEYYGYTF.

CDR3 DNA: TGTGCCAGCAGTGATGAGGGCTCTGGAAACACCATATATTTT. This encodes CASSDEGSGNTIYF. The chain recombines TRBV2 with TRBJ1-3; D is uncertain. The CDR3 has 14 residues. The V and J ends lost 3 bases and 0 bases respectively, with 6 bases between them. The germline V gene has CDR1 SNHLY and CDR2 FYNNEI. The full variable domain, its missing parts supplied by reference TRBV2 and TRBJ1-3, is EPEVTQTPSHQVTQMGQEVILRCVPISNHLYFYWYRQILGQKVEFLVSFYNNEISEKSEIFDDQFSVERPDGSNFTLKIRSTKLEDSAMYFCASSDEGSGNTIYFGEGSWLTVV.

In nucleotides, the CDR3 is TGCAGCGTTCGGGATTCCCTCATCTCAGCCAAAAACATTCAGTACTTC. Amino acids: CSVRDSLISAKNIQYF. The V and J genes are TRBV29-1 and TRBJ2-4; a weak D match, TRBD2 (5 bases). Deletions cut 5 bases from V and 0 bases from J, with 17 bases between. Per the germline V gene, CDR1 is SQVTM and CDR2 is ANQGSEA. The CDR3 consists of 16 residues.

The J gene is TRBJ2-5, the V gene TRBV6-6; the match to TRBD1 covers 8 bases. CDR3 length: 14 amino acids. With V trimmed by 6 bases and J by 4 bases, 7 bases remained unmatched. Germline lookup yields CDR1 MNHNY and CDR2 SVGAGI (reference sequence). This CDR3 is CASRDGQGRETQYF. Written as DNA, the CDR3 is TGTGCCAGCAGAGACGGACAGGGTAGAGAGACCCAGTACTTC.

The chain combines TRBV4-1 with TRBJ2-2; 7 positions match TRBD2. The J segment lost 1 base and the V segment lost 7 bases, leaving 6 bases of the junction unmatched. The length of the CDR3 is 15 residues. Germline CDR1 reads MGHRA; CDR2 reads YSYEKL. The CDR3 DNA reads TGCGCCAGCAACCGGGGAGGGCTGAACACCGGGGAGCTGTTTTTT. Encoded protein: CASNRGGLNTGELFF.

The V gene is TRBV6-6, the J gene TRBJ2-5; a possible D gene is TRBD2 (6 bases). This CDR3 is 14 amino acids long. The V end was cut by 7 bases, the J end by 1 base, with 13 bases between. Germline V CDR1 and CDR2: MNHNY, SVGAGI (reference sequence). CDR3: CASNHRDFQETQYF. The CDR3 DNA sequence: TGTGCCAGCAACCACCGGGACTTCCAAGAGACCCAGTACTTC.

The chain couples TRBV15 to TRBJ1-6; TRBD1 matches at 8 bases. The CDR3 contains 16 residues. The germline CDR1 and CDR2 sequences are LNHNV and YYDKDF (reference sequence). The junction had 7 bases not matched to a gene; V was cut back by 2 bases and J by 7 bases. The CDR3 reads CATSRPRTGNNSPLHF. CDR3 DNA: TGTGCCACCAGCAGACCAAGGACAGGGAACAATTCACCCCTCCACTTT.

The chain uses TRBV6-9 and TRBJ1-2; no definite D call. The CDR3 covers 10 residues. Germline V gene data show CDR1 as MNHGY and CDR2 as SVAAGI. V was cut by 10 bases and J by 1 base, with 4 bases left in between. CDR3 nucleotides: TGTGCCACCGGTAACTATGGCTACACCTTC. Its translation is CATGNYGYTF.

This clone was seen only once. V gene TRBV9 combines with J gene TRBJ1-2; TRBD1 is a possible D gene (6 bases). The CDR3 consists of 15 residues. V was clipped by 0 bases and J by 4 bases, with 13 bases between them. In germline, CDR1 is SGDLS, CDR2 YYNGEE. This chain's CDR3 is CASSVVGDTTYGYTF. The CDR3 bases are TGTGCCAGCAGCGTAGTGGGGGACACCACCTATGGCTACACCTTC. Full variable domain (remainder filled in from reference TRBV9 and TRBJ1-2): DSGVTQTPKHLITATGQRVTLRCSPRSGDLSVYWYQQSLDQGLQFLIQYYNGEERAKGNILERFSAQQFPDLHSELNLSSLELGDSALYFCASSVVGDTTYGYTFGSGTRLTVV.

The table lists this clone with a few counts. The CDR3 DNA reads as TGCGCCAGCAGCAACGTGACAGGGTCGGGCACTGAAGCTTTCTTT. It encodes CASSNVTGSGTEAFF. The chain links TRBV5-1 to TRBJ1-1; 7 nucleotides align to TRBD1. With 4 bases clipped from V and 4 bases from J, the junction kept 10 bases outside the gene matches. Germline CDR1 is SGHRS and CDR2 is YFSETQ. This CDR3 spans 15 amino acids.

V gene TRBV7-9 combines with J gene TRBJ1-1; the D gene is possibly TRBD1 (5 bases). Germline V gene lookup returns CDR1 SEHNR and CDR2 FQNEAQ (reference sequence). There are 14 residues in the CDR3. V lost 8 bases and J lost 8, with 21 bases in between. CDR3 amino acids: CASLYSWGNGEAFF. The DNA of the CDR3 is TGTGCCAGCTTATACTCATGGGGCAATGGGGAAGCTTTCTTT.

The genes are TRBV28 and TRBJ1-2; 10 bases fit TRBD1. The V gene end was trimmed by 6 bases and the J gene end by 8 bases; junction bases not matched to a gene: 12. The CDR3 sequence is 15 residues long. The germline V gene has CDR1 MDHEN and CDR2 SYDVKM. This CDR3 reads CASSPLGTGDGGYTF. In nucleotides, the CDR3 is TGTGCCAGCAGCCCTTTGGGGACAGGGGATGGGGGCTACACCTTC.

This clone was recorded once. The chain recombines TRBV5-1 with TRBJ1-4; D perhaps matches TRBD1 (6 bases). V was shortened by 0 bases and J by 5 bases, with 17 bases between the two germline ends. The CDR3 is 17 amino acids. CDR1 and CDR2 from the germline V gene are SGHRS and YFSETQ. CDR3 residues: CASSLGRGGYLNEKLFF. The CDR3 coding sequence is TGCGCCAGCAGCTTGGGCCGAGGGGGATACCTAAATGAAAAACTGTTTTTT.

V and J are TRBV30 and TRBJ2-3; D might be TRBD2 (5 bases). V lost 2 bases and J 0 bases, leaving 12 bases between the germline ends. Germline V gene sequence: CDR1 GTSNPN, CDR2 SVGIG (reference sequence). The CDR3 totals 15 residues. The CDR3 sequence: CAWSNERTSTDTQYF. DNA of the CDR3: TGTGCCTGGAGTAATGAGCGGACTAGCACAGATACGCAGTATTTT.

The genes are TRBV5-1 and TRBJ1-3; 9 bases fit TRBD1. In germline, CDR1 is SGHRS, CDR2 YFSETQ. Losses at the gene ends were 4 bases for V and 4 bases for J; bases not matched to a gene: 3. This CDR3 region has 14 residues. CDR3 in amino acids: CASSLDRGGNTIYF. CDR3 DNA sequence: TGCGCCAGCAGCCTTGACAGGGGGGGAAACACCATATATTTT.

The CDR3 coding sequence is TGTGCCAGCAGCTTGGCGGGCAAGCCCTACGAGCAGTACTTC. Its translation: CASSLAGKPYEQYF. The genes are TRBV5-5 and TRBJ2-7, with no clear D. The length of the CDR3 is 14 residues. Germline V lookup: CDR1 SGHKS, CDR2 YYEKEE (reference sequence). V lost 0 bases and J lost 2, with 9 bases in between.

The chain recombines TRBV5-1 with TRBJ2-5, with D perhaps matching TRBD2 (7 bases). Trimming cost V 4 bases and J 2 bases, with 12 bases left between them. CDR3 size: 14 residues. Germline CDR1 is SGHRS and CDR2 is YFSETQ. This chain's CDR3 is CASSKGGGQETQYF. CDR3 nucleotide sequence: TGCGCCAGCAGCAAAGGGGGGGGACAAGAGACCCAGTACTTC.

This clone occurred a few times. V usage is TRBV28 and J usage is TRBJ2-5, with 15 bases matching TRBD2. V trimming: 5 bases; J trimming: 2 bases; junction bases outside the gene matches: 12. CDR3 size: 19 residues. Germline values: CDR1 MDHEN, CDR2 SYDVKM. The CDR3 spells CASSPRGLGLAGGQETQYF. CDR3 bases: TGTGCCAGCAGTCCCCGGGGCCTTGGACTAGCGGGGGGGCAAGAGACCCAGTACTTC.

The V and J genes are TRBV4-1 and TRBJ1-2; the match to TRBD1 covers 7 bases. Germline CDR1 MGHRA, CDR2 YSYEKL. Trimming cost V 0 bases and J 0 bases; bases outside gene matches: 13. The CDR3 length is 19 residues. The CDR3 reads CASSQDLSRGDQTNYGYTF. The CDR3 coding sequence is TGCGCCAGCAGCCAAGATTTGAGCAGGGGGGATCAAACTAACTATGGCTACACCTTC.

V usage is TRBV28 and J usage is TRBJ2-7; 8 nucleotides align to TRBD1. The trim removed 8 bases at V and 2 bases at J, leaving 5 bases unmatched. CDR1 and CDR2 from the germline V gene are MDHEN and SYDVKM. The CDR3 is made up of 13 amino acids. The CDR3 DNA sequence: TGTGCCAGCGGTGGGGACAGGACCTACGAGCAGTACTTC. Protein product: CASGGDRTYEQYF.

CDR3 sequence reads: CASSLRRGGDNEQFF. Here the CDR3 DNA reads TGTGCCAGCAGCCTTCGACGGGGGGGTGACAATGAGCAGTTCTTC. This chain uses TRBV7-2 with TRBJ2-1; 8 nucleotides match TRBD2. The V segment lost 5 bases and the J segment 5 bases; nucleotides outside the gene matches: 8. The CDR3 is 15 residues long. Germline V lookup: CDR1 SGHTA, CDR2 FQGNSA.

The chain recombines TRBV7-9 with TRBJ2-7, with D possibly matching TRBD1 (6 bases). Trimming pared 3 bases from V and 1 base from J, leaving 19 bases between. CDR1 is SEHNR, CDR2 FQNEAQ, per germline (reference sequence). The CDR3 is 17 residues long. The CDR3 sequence is CASSFNPRDTGSYEQYF. As DNA, the CDR3 is TGTGCCAGCAGCTTCAACCCCCGGGACACGGGATCCTACGAGCAGTACTTC.

This clone has a single count. The chain is built from TRBV5-1 and TRBJ2-7, with TRBD2 identical over 8 bases. Germline CDR1 is SGHRS and CDR2 is YFSETQ. The CDR3 is made up of 13 amino acids. The V and J ends lost 3 bases and 3 bases, in that order; junction bases with no gene match: 2. DNA for the CDR3: TGCGCCAGCAGCTCGGGGGGGCTCTACGAGCAGTACTTC. Translated, it gives CASSSGGLYEQYF.

This clone is classed as medium-sized. This chain joins TRBV7-2 and TRBJ2-5; D is unresolved. Germline V lookup: CDR1 SGHTA, CDR2 FQGNSA. The CDR3 totals 13 residues. V lost 0 bases and J lost 5, with 7 bases in between. The CDR3 sequence: CASSLAVRETQYF. The CDR3 DNA reads TGTGCCAGCAGCTTAGCCGTACGGGAGACCCAGTACTTC.